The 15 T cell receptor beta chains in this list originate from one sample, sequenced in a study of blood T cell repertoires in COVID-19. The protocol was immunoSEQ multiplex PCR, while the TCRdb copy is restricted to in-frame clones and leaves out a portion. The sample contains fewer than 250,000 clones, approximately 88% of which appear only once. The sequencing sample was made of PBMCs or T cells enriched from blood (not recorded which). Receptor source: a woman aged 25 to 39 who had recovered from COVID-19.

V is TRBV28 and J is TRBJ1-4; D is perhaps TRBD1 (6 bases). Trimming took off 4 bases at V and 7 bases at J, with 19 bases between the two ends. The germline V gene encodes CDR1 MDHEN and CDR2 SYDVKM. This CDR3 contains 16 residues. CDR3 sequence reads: CASSSPSGTSGEKLFF. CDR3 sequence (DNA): TGTGCCAGCAGTTCCCCCTCGGGGACATCGGGTGAAAAACTGTTTTTT.

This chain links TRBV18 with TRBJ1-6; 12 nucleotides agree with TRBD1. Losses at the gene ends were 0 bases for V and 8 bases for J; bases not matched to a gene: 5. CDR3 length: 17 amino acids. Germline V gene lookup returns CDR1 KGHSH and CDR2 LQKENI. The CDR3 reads CASSPPGQGAKYSPLHF. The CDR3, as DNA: TGTGCCAGCTCACCACCGGGACAGGGGGCAAAATATTCACCCCTCCACTTT.

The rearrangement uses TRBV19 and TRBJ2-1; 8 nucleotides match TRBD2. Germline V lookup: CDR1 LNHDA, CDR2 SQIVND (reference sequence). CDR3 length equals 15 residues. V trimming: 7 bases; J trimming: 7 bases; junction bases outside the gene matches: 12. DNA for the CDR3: TGTGCCAGTAACCTTGTCGGTAGCGGGGTAAATGAGCAGTTCTTC. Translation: CASNLVGSGVNEQFF. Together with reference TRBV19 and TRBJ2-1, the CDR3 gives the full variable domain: DGGITQSPKYLFRKEGQNVTLSCEQNLNHDAMYWYRQDPGQGLRLIYYSQIVNDFQKGDIAEGYSVSREKKESFPLTVTSAQKNPTAFYLCASNLVGSGVNEQFFGPGTRLTVL.

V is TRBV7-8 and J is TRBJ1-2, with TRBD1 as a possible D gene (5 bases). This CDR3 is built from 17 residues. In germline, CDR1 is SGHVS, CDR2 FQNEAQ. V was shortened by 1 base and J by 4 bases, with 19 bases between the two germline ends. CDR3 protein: CASSLDGPGVTAYGYTF. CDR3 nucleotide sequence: TGTGCCAGCAGCTTAGATGGGCCGGGGGTGACGGCCTATGGCTACACCTTC.

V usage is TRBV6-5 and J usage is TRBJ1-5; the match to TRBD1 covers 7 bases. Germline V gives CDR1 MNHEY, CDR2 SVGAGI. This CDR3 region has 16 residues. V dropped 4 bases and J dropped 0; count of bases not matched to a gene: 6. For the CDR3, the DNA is TGTGCCAGCAGTTCCGGGACAGTTAATAGCAATCAGCCCCAGCATTTT. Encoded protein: CASSSGTVNSNQPQHF.

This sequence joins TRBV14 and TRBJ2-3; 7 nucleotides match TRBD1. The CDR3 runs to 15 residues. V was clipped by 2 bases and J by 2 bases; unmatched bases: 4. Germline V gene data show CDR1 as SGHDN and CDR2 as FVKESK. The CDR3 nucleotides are TGTGCCAGCAGCCAATGGGGGACAGACACAGATACGCAGTATTTT. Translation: CASSQWGTDTDTQYF.

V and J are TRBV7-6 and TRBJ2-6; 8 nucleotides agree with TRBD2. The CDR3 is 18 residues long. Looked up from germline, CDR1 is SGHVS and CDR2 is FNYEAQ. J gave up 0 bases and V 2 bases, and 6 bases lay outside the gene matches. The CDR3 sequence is CASSLRAGGGSGANVLTF. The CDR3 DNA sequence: TGTGCCAGCAGCTTAAGGGCCGGGGGGGGCTCTGGGGCCAACGTCCTGACTTTC.

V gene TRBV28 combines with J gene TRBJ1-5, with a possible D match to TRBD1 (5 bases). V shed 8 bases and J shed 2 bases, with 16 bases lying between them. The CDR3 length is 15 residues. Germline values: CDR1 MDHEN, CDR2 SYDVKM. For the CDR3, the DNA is TGTGCCAGCGGAATAGGAGGAGGGGGCAATCAGCCCCAGCATTTT. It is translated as CASGIGGGGNQPQHF.

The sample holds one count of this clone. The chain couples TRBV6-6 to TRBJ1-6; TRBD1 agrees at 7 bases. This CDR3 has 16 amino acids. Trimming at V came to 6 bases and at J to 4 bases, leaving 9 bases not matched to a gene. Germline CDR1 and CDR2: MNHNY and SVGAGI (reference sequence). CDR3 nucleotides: TGTGCCAGCAGCGTTGGAAGGGGGCCGTATAATTCACCCCTCCACTTT. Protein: CASSVGRGPYNSPLHF.

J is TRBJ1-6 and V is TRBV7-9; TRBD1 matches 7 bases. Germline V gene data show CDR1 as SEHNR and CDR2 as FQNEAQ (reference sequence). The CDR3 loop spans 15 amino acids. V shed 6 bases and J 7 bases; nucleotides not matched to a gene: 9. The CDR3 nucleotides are TGTGCCAGCAGTCCTACAGGGGAGGTGAATTCACCCCTCCACTTT. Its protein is CASSPTGEVNSPLHF.

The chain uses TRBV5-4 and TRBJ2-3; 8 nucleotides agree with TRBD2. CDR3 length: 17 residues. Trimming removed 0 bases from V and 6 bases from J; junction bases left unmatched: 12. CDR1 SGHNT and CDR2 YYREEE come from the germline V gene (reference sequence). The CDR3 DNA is TGTGCCAGCAGCTTGGGGGCTAGCGGGCCGGGTAGGGATACGCAGTATTTT. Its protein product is CASSLGASGPGRDTQYF.

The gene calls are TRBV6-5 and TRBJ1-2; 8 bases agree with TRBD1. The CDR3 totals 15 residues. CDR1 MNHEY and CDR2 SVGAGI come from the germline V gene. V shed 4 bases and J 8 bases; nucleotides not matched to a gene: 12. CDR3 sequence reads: CASSSSGGSVNGYTF. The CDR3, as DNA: TGTGCCAGCAGTTCGTCAGGGGGCAGTGTCAACGGCTACACCTTC.

The CDR3 sequence is CSASAGDTQYF. The CDR3 DNA is TGCAGTGCTAGCGCCGGGGATACGCAGTATTTT. The chain carries TRBV20-1 and TRBJ2-3; the D is unclear. The CDR3 is 11 residues long. CDR1 is DFQATT, CDR2 SNEGSKA, per germline (reference sequence). V lost 3 bases, J lost 6 bases, and 7 bases lay in between.

The CDR3 loop is CASSGGLAENPRYNEQFF. CDR3 nucleotide sequence: TGTGCCAGCAGTGGGGGACTAGCGGAGAATCCCCGGTACAATGAGCAGTTCTTC. The genes are TRBV6-1 and TRBJ2-1; 11 positions match TRBD2. From germline, CDR1 is MNHNS and CDR2 SASEGT. The CDR3 loop spans 18 amino acids. V lost 4 bases to trimming and J lost 4 bases; unmatched junction nucleotides: 12.

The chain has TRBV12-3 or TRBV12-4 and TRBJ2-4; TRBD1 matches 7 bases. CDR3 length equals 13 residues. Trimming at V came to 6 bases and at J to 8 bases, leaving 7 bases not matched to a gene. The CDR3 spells CASSWTGWDIQYF. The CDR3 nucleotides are TGTGCCAGCAGCTGGACAGGTTGGGACATTCAGTACTTC.